The TCR beta chain under discussion was sequenced for a study of post-analysis software for immune sequencing data. Whole-study context: In terms of disease course, relapsing-remitting, secondary progressive and progressive-relapsing multiple sclerosis were included. Study-wide results and caveats: Versus controls, multiple sclerosis patients showed significantly lower diversity (normalized Chao1). By F measure, samples from a shared preparation batch strongly co-clustered. Elevated frequency relative to controls characterized four or five TRBV segments in patients, TRBV5-6, TRBV5-1 and TRBV20-1 among them.

The CDR3 has 17 residues. Germline loops: CDR1 MGHRA, CDR2 YSYEKL. Tagging with unique molecular identifiers was a feature of the TCR beta cDNA libraries. T cells, roughly 1 to 10 million of them, yielded approximately 500,000 cDNA molecules. One entry per CDR3 protein results from TCRdb running MiXCR on the PCR reads. The profile shows 500,000 to 600,000 distinct CDR3 sequences, roughly two fifths of them singletons. About this clonotype: Its antigen is unidentified. An end of the junction does not agree with germline; a read error may underlie this.

This receptor was taken from a girl aged 10-17 years with multiple sclerosis. The chain recombines TRBV4-1 with TRBJ2-1; D may be TRBD1 (6 bases). Sequenced material: blood. The CDR3 nucleotides are TGCGCCAACAGCACCAGTAGGGCCAGGGGAATGGGAAATGAGCAGTTCTTC. As protein: CANSTSRARGMGNEQFF.